One sample yielded the 24 T cell receptor beta chains listed below, sequenced in a study of CXCR3-negative and CXCR3-positive naive CD8 T cells. All TRB cDNA libraries came from 5' RACE performed with UMI labels. TCRdb re-called the 5' RACE reads and gives one entry per CDR3 protein, without DNA. The repertoire table contains about 41,000 distinct CDR3 sequences. Sequencing was performed on naive CXCR3- CD8+ T cells from blood. The subset: CD45RO-CCR7+CD27+CD95- naive CD8+ T cells lacking CXCR3 (TNR3-). Source of these receptors: a human donor in good health. Some clones in this sample may be carry-over from other donors' samples.

This sequence joins TRBV3-1 and TRBJ2-1; absent DNA, TCRdb's TRBD2 call cannot be checked. This CDR3 contains 18 residues. Germline V gene data show CDR1 as LGHDT and CDR2 as YNNKEL (reference sequence). The CDR3 region is CASSQDENSGNSYNEQFF.

This chain connects TRBV9 to TRBJ1-2; TCRdb gives TRBD1 as the D gene, but with no DNA this cannot be confirmed. The germline gives CDR1 SGDLS, CDR2 YYNGEE. CDR3 length equals 14 residues. The CDR3 here is CASSASGTPLGYTF.

The chain is built from TRBV11-3 and TRBJ2-1; TCRdb gives TRBD2 as the D gene, but with no DNA this cannot be confirmed. The CDR3 is made up of 15 amino acids. CDR1 is SGHNT, CDR2 YENEEA, per germline. CDR3 amino acids: CASSVTSGVYNEQFF. The full variable domain, with the rest looked up from reference TRBV11-3 and TRBJ2-1, is EAGVVQSPRYKIIEKKQPVAFWCNPISGHNTLYWYLQNLGQGPELLIRYENEEAVDDSQLPKDRFSAERLKGVDSTLKIQPAELGDSAVYLCASSVTSGVYNEQFFGPGTRLTVL.

The rearrangement joins TRBV20-1 to TRBJ1-5. Germline loops: CDR1 DFQATT, CDR2 SNEGSKA (reference sequence). This CDR3 is built from 15 residues. The CDR3 sequence: CSARDRAGIGQPQHF.

The chain couples TRBV21-1 to TRBJ2-7; as DNA is missing, the TRBD1 call by TCRdb cannot be tested. TRBV21-1 is an annotated pseudogene. The CDR3 is made up of 15 amino acids. CDR3 amino acids: CASSPPSGPGHEQYF.

The genes are TRBV29-1 and TRBJ2-3; TCRdb selects TRBD1, and the lack of DNA leaves this call unchecked. Germline V gene lookup returns CDR1 SQVTM and CDR2 ANQGSEA. The CDR3 totals 14 residues. CDR3 in amino acids: CSVEVRTGTDTQYF.

The chain employs TRBV4-3 and TRBJ2-7; checking the TCRdb D call of TRBD2 is not possible without DNA. The CDR3 length is 14 residues. Germline V gene sequence: CDR1 LGHNA, CDR2 YSLEER. This CDR3 reads CASSQELAGYEQYF.

This chain connects TRBV7-9 to TRBJ1-3. CDR1 is SEHNR, CDR2 FQNEAQ, per germline (reference sequence). The CDR3 runs 15 residues. The CDR3 reads CASSFSEGSGNTIYF.

The rearrangement links TRBV12-3 or TRBV12-4 to TRBJ2-3; checking the TCRdb D call of TRBD2 is not possible without DNA. The CDR3 has 16 amino acids. The CDR3 protein is CASKKGVAGGQDTQYF.

CDR3 region: CASTNRGAFDEQFF. This chain joins TRBV25-1 and TRBJ2-1; TCRdb's D gene call, TRBD1, goes unchecked for lack of DNA. The length of the CDR3 is 14 residues. The germline CDR1 and CDR2 sequences are MGHDK and SYGVNS.

The chain employs TRBV29-1 and TRBJ2-2. Germline V CDR1 and CDR2: SQVTM, ANQGSEA. The CDR3 has 12 amino acids. CDR3 amino acids: CSVIHSTGELFF.

The rearrangement links TRBV28 to TRBJ2-3; lacking DNA, the TRBD2 call made by TCRdb goes unchecked. From germline, CDR1 is MDHEN and CDR2 SYDVKM. The CDR3 extends over 15 amino acids. The CDR3 is CASSLWGRRTDTQYF.

The J gene is TRBJ1-5, the V gene TRBV7-9; as DNA is missing, the TRBD1 call by TCRdb cannot be tested. The CDR3 sequence is 14 residues long. In germline, CDR1 is SEHNR, CDR2 FQNEAQ (reference sequence). CDR3 sequence reads: CASSWGTVDQPQHF.

This sequence joins TRBV27 and TRBJ1-1; TCRdb returns TRBD1, unconfirmable since there is no DNA. The germline V gene encodes CDR1 MNHEY and CDR2 SMNVEV (reference sequence). The length of the CDR3 is 13 residues. The CDR3 protein is CASSPQGWTEAFF.

This sequence joins TRBV3-1 and TRBJ1-1; checking the TCRdb D call of TRBD1 is not possible without DNA. Germline CDR1 is LGHDT and CDR2 is YNNKEL (reference sequence). The CDR3 sequence is 13 residues long. The CDR3 protein is CASTTARITEAFF. Together with reference TRBV3-1 and TRBJ1-1, the CDR3 gives the full variable domain: DTAVSQTPKYLVTQMGNDKSIKCEQNLGHDTMYWYKQDSKKFLKIMFSYNNKELIINETVPNRFSPKSPDKAHLNLHINSLELGDSAVYFCASTTARITEAFFGQGTRLTVV.

The chain links TRBV29-1 to TRBJ1-2. The CDR3 runs to 13 residues. Germline V CDR1 and CDR2: SQVTM, ANQGSEA. CDR3 loop: CSVGGAPFYGYTF.

The chain couples TRBV6-2 or TRBV6-3 to TRBJ2-3; TCRdb outputs TRBD1, but without DNA this stays unchecked. The length of the CDR3 is 16 residues. Per the germline V gene, CDR1 is MNHEY and CDR2 is SVGEGT. The CDR3 spells CASTNGTGGDQDTQYF.

The chain is built from TRBV7-6 and TRBJ2-1; lacking DNA, the TRBD1 call made by TCRdb goes unchecked. Germline CDR1 reads SGHVS; CDR2 reads FNYEAQ. The CDR3 sequence is 15 residues long. The CDR3 loop is CASSSDRGSHNEQFF.

V gene TRBV29-1 combines with J gene TRBJ2-6; with no DNA, the TCRdb D assignment of TRBD1 cannot be verified. CDR1 is SQVTM, CDR2 ANQGSEA, per germline. The CDR3 loop spans 18 amino acids. CDR3 region: CSVEDRQGRSSGANVLTF.

V gene TRBV6-4 combines with J gene TRBJ2-3; the D gene TCRdb calls, TRBD2, cannot be checked with no DNA. The CDR3 has 15 amino acids. Germline CDR1 and CDR2: MRHNA and SNTAGT. CDR3 region: CASKETSGSTDTQYF.

The chain uses TRBV4-2 and TRBJ2-1; as DNA is missing, the TRBD2 call by TCRdb cannot be tested. There are 16 residues in the CDR3. The germline CDR1 and CDR2 sequences are LGHNA and YNFKEQ. This chain's CDR3 is CASSQEGSSATNEQFF.

The chain joins TRBV5-1 to TRBJ2-1; TCRdb calls TRBD2, which cannot be checked without DNA. The CDR3 consists of 16 residues. CDR1 and CDR2 (germline): SGHRS, YFSETQ. The CDR3 protein is CASRDPLAAFYNEQFF.

The chain recombines TRBV18 with TRBJ2-5; there is no DNA to check the TCRdb D call of TRBD1. Germline V gene sequence: CDR1 KGHSH, CDR2 LQKENI. The length of the CDR3 is 16 residues. The CDR3 loop reads CASSPDGTGYQETQYF.

The chain combines TRBV6-2 or TRBV6-3 with TRBJ2-4; TCRdb reports TRBD2, a call that lacks DNA to check it against. Germline CDR1 and CDR2: MNHEY and SVGEGT. The CDR3 has 17 residues. The CDR3 sequence is CASNKKTSGGALDIQYF.